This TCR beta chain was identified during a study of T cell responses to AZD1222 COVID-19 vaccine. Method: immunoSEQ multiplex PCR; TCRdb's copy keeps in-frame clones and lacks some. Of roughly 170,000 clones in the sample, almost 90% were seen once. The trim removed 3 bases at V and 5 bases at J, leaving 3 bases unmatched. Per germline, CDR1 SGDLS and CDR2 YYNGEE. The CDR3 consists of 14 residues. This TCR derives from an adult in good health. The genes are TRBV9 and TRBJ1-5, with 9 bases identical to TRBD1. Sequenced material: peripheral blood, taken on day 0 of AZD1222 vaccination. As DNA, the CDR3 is TGTGCCAGCAGCGCAGGGACAGGGTATCAGCCCCAGCATTTT. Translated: CASSAGTGYQPQHF.